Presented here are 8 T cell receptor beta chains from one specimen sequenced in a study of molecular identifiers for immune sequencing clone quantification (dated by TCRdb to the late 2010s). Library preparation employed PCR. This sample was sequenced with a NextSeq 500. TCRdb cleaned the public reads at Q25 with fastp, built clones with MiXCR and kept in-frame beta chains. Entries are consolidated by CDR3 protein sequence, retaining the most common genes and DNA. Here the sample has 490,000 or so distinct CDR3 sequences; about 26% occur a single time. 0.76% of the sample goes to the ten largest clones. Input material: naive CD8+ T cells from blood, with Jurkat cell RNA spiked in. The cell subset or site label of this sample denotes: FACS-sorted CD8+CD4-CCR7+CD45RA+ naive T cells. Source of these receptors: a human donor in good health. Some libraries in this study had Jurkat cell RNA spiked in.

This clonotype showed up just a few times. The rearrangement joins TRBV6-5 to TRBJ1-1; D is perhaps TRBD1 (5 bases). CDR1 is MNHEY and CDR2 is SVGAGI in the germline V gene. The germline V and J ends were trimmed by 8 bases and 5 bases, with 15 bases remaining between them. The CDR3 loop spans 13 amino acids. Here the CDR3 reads CASGPGPRTEAFF. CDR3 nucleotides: TGTGCCAGCGGACCGGGGCCCAGGACTGAAGCTTTCTTT.

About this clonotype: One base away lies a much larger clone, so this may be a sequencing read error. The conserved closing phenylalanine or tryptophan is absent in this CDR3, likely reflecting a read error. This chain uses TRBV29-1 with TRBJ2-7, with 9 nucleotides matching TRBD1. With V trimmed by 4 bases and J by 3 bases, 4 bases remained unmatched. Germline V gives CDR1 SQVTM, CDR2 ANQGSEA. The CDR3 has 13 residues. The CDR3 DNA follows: TGCAGCGTTGGGACAGGGGAAAGCTACGAGCAGTACCTC. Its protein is CSVGTGESYEQYL.

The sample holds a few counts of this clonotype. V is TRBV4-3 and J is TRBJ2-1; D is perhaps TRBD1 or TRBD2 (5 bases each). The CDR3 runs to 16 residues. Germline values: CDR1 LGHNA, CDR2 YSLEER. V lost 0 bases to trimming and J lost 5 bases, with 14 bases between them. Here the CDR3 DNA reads TGCGCCAGCAGCCAAGAAAGCCGGGACGACAACAATGAGCAGTTCTTC. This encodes CASSQESRDDNNEQFF.

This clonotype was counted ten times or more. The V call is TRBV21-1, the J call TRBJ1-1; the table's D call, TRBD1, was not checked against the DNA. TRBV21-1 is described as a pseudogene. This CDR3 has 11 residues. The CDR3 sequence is CARELRDPRLF. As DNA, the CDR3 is TGTGCCAGAGAGTTAAGGGACCCGCGCCTCTTT.

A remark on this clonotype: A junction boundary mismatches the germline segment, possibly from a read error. The CDR3 region is CSARGTPRPNTGELFF. Here the CDR3 DNA reads TGCAGCGCTAGAGGTACTCCACGACCGAACACCGGGGAGCTGTTTTTT. The chain recombines TRBV20-1 with TRBJ2-2; D gene uncertain. This CDR3 contains 16 residues. Germline V gives CDR1 DFQATT, CDR2 SNEGSKA (reference sequence).

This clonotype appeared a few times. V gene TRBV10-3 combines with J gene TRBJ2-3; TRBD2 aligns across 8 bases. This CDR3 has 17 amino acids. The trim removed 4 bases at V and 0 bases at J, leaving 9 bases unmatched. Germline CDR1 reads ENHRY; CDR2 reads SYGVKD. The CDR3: CAISGDRLAQSTDTQYF. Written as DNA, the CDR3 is TGTGCCATCAGTGGGGACCGACTAGCGCAAAGCACAGATACGCAGTATTTT.

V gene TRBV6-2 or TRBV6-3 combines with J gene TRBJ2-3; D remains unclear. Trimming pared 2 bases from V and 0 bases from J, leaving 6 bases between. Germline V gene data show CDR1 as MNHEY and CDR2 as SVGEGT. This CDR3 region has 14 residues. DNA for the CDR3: TGTGCCAGCAGTTACGGGGTTAGCACAGATACGCAGTATTTT. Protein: CASSYGVSTDTQYF.

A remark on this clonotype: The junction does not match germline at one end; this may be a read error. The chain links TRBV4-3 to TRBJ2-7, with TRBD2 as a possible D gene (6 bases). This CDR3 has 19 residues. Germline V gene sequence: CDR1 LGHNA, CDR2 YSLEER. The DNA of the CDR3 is TGCGCCAGCAGCCCACCTGAGTACCGGGAGCCGAAAAGTGACTACGAGCGGTACTTC. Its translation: CASSPPEYREPKSDYERYF.